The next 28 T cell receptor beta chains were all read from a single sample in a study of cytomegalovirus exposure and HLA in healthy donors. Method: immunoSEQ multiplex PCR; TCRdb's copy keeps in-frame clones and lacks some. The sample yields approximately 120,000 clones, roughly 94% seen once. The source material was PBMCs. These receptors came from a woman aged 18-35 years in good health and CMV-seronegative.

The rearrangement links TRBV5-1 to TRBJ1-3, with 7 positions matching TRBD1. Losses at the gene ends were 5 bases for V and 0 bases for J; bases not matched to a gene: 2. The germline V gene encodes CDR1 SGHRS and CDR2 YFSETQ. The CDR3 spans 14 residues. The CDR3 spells CASRGQISGNTIYF. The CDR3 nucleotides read TGCGCCAGCAGGGGACAGATCTCTGGAAACACCATATATTTT.

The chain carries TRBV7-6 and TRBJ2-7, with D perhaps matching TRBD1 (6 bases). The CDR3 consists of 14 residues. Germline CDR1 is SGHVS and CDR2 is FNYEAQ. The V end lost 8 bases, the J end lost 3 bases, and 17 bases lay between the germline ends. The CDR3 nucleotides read TGTGCCAGCGGCAGGGGCCTGACGGACTACGAGCAGTACTTC. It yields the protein CASGRGLTDYEQYF. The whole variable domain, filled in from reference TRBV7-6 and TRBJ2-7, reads GAGVSQSPRYKVTKRGQDVALRCDPISGHVSLYWYRQALGQGPEFLTYFNYEAQQDKSGLPNDRFSAERPEGSISTLTIQRTEQRDSAMYRCASGRGLTDYEQYFGPGTRLTVT.

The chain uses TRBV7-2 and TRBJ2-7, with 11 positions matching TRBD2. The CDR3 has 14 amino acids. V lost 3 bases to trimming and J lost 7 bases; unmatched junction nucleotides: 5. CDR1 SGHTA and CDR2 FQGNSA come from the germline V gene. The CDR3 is CASSFALAGVEQYF. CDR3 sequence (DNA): TGTGCCAGCAGCTTCGCACTAGCGGGAGTGGAGCAGTACTTC.

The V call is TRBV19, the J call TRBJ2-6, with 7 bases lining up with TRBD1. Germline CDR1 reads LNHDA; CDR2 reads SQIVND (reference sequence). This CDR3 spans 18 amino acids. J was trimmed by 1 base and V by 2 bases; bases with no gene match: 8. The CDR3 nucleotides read TGTGCCAGTAGTATATCTGGACAGGCTATATCTGGGGCCAACGTCCTGACTTTC. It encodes CASSISGQAISGANVLTF.

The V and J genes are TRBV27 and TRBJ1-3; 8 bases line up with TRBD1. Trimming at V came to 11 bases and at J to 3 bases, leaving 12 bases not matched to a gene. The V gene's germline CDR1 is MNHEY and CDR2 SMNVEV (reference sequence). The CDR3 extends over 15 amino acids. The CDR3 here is CAPRDRISFGNTIYF. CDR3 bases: TGTGCCCCCCGGGACAGGATCTCTTTTGGAAACACCATATATTTT.

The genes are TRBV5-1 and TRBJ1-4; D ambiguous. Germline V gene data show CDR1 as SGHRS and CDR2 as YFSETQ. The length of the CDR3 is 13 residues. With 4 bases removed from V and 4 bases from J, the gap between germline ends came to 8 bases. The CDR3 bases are TGCGCCAGCAGCGAGGGTCTTAATGAAAAACTGTTTTTT. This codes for CASSEGLNEKLFF.

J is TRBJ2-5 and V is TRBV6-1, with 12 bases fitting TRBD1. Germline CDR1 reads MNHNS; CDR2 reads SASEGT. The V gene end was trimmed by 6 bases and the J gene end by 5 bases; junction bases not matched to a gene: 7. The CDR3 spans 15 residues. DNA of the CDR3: TGTGCCAGCAGGCCGGGACAGGGGGCGCGTGAGACCCAGTACTTC. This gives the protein CASRPGQGARETQYF.

CDR3 loop: CASSLRFGSSADTQYF. Here the CDR3 DNA reads TGTGCCAGCAGCCTACGTTTCGGGAGTTCCGCAGATACGCAGTATTTT. The chain carries TRBV9 and TRBJ2-3; a weak D match, TRBD2 (6 bases). CDR1 is SGDLS, CDR2 YYNGEE, per germline. CDR3 length: 16 amino acids. Trimming stripped 4 bases from V and 4 bases from J, with 19 bases between.

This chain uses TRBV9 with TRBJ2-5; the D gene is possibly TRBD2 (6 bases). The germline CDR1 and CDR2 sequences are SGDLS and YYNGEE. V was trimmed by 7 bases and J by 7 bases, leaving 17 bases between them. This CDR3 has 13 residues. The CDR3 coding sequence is TGTGCCAGCGCCCCCGGGACTGAGACGACCCAGTACTTC. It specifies CASAPGTETTQYF.

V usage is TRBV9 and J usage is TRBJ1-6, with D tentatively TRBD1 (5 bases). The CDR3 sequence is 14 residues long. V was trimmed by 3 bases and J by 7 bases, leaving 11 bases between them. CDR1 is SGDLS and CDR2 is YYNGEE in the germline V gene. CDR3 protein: CASSDAGRNSPLHF. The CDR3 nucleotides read TGTGCCAGCAGCGACGCAGGGCGGAATTCACCCCTCCACTTT.

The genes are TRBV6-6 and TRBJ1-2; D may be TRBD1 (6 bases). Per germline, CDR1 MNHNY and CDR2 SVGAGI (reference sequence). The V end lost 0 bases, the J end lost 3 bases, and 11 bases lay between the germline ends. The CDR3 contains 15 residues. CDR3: CASSYSGQPHYGYTF. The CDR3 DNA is TGTGCCAGCAGTTACTCTGGACAGCCCCACTATGGCTACACCTTC.

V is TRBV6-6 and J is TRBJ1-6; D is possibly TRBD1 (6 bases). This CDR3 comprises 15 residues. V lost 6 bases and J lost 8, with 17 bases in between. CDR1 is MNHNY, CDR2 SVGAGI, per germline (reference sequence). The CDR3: CASRTNDRQYSPLHF. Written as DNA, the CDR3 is TGTGCCAGCAGAACCAACGACAGGCAGTATTCACCCCTCCACTTT.

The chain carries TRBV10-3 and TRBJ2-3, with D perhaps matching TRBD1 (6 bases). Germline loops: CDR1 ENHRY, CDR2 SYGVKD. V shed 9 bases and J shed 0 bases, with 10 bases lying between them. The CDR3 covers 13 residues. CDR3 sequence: CAIQGSSTDTQYF. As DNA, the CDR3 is TGTGCCATACAGGGCTCTAGCACAGATACGCAGTATTTT.

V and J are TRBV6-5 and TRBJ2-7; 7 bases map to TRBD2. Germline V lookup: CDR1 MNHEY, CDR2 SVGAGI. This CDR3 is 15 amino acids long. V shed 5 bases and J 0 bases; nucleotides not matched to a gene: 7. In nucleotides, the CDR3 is TGTGCCAGCAGTAGGGCCTCGGGGGGCTCCTACGAGCAGTACTTC. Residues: CASSRASGGSYEQYF.

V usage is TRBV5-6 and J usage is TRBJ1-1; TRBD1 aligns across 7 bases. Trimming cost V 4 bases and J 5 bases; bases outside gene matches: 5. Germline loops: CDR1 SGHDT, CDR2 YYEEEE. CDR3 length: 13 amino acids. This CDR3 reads CASSGQTGTEAFF. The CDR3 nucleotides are TGTGCCAGCAGCGGCCAGACAGGGACTGAAGCTTTCTTT.

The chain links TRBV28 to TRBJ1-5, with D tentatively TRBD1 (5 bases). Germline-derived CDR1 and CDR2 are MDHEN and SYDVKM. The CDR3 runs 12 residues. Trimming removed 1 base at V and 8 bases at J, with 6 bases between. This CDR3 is CASSLSGEPQHF. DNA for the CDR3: TGTGCCAGCAGTTTATCGGGGGAGCCCCAGCATTTT. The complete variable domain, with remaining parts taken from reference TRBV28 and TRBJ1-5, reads DVKVTQSSRYLVKRTGEKVFLECVQDMDHENMFWYRQDPGLGLRLIYFSYDVKMKEKGDIPEGYSVSREKKERFSLILESASTNQTSMYLCASSLSGEPQHFGDGTRLSIL.

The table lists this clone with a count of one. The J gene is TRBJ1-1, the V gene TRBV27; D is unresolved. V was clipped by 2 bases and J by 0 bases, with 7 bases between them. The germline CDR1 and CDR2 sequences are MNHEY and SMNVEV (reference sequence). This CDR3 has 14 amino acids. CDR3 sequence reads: CASSLNSMNTEAFF. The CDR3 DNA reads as TGTGCCAGCAGTTTAAACAGCATGAACACTGAAGCTTTCTTT.

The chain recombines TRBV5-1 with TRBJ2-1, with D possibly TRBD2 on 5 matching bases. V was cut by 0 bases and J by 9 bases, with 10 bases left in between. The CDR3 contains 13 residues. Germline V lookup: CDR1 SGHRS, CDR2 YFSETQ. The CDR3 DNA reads TGCGCCAGCAGCTTGGGGGAGCCCGGTGAGCAGTTCTTC. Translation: CASSLGEPGEQFF.

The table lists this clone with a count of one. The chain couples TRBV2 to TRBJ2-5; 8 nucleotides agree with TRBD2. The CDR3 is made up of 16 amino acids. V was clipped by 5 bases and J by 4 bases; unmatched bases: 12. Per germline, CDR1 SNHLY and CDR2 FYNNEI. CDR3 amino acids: CASSWGLGSLRETQYF. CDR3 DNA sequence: TGTGCCAGCAGTTGGGGACTAGGGTCTCTAAGAGAGACCCAGTACTTC.

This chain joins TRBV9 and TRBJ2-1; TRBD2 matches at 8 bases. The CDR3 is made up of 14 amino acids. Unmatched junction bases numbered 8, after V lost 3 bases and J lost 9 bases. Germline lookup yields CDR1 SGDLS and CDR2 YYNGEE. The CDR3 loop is CASSAGTSSGEQFF. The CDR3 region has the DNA TGTGCCAGCAGCGCAGGGACTAGTAGCGGTGAGCAGTTCTTC.

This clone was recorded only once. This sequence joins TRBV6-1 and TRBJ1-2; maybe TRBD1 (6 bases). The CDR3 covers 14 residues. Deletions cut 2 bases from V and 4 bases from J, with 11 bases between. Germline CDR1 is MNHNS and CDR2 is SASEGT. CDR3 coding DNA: TGTGCCAGCAGTGAACGGAGGACAGTCTATGGCTACACCTTC. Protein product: CASSERRTVYGYTF.

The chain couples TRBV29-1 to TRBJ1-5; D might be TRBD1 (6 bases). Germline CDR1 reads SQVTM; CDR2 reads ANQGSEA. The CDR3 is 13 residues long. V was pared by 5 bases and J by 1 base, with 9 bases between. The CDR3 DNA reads TGCAGCGTTACCGACAGGAGCAATCAGCCCCAGCATTTT. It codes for CSVTDRSNQPQHF.

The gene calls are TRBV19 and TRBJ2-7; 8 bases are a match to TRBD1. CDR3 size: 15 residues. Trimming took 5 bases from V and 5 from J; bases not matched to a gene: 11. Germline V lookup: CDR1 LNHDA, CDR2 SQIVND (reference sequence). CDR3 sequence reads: CASSVTGTGGNEQYF. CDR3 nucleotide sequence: TGTGCCAGTAGTGTCACCGGGACAGGAGGGAACGAGCAGTACTTC.

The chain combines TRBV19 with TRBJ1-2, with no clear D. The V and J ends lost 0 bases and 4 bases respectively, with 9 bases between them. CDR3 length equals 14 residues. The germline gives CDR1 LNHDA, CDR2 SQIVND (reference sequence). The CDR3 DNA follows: TGTGCCAGTAGTATAGAGGCAGCGCGCTATGGCTACACCTTC. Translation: CASSIEAARYGYTF.

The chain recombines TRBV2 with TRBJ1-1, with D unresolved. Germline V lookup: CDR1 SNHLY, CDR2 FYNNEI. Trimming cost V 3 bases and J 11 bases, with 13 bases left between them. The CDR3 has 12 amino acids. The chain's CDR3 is CASSDAAQRAFF. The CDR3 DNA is TGTGCCAGCAGTGACGCGGCCCAGAGGGCTTTCTTT.

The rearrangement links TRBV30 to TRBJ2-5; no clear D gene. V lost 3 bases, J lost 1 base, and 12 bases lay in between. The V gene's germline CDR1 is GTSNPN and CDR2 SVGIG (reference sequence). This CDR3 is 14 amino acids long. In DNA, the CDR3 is TGTGCCTGGAGAAAACCCCAGTCCCAAGAGACCCAGTACTTC. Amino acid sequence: CAWRKPQSQETQYF.

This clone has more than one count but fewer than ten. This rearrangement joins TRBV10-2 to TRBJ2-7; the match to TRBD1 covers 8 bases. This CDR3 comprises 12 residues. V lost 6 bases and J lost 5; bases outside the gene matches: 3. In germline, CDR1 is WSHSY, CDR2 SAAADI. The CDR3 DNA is TGCGCCAGCAGGGACAGGGTTAACGAGCAGTACTTC. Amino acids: CASRDRVNEQYF.

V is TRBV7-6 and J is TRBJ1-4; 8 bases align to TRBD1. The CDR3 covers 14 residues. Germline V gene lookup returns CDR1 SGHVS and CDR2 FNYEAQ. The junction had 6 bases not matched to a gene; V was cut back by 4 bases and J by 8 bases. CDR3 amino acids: CASSSTGGDEKLFF. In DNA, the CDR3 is TGTGCCAGCAGCTCTACAGGGGGGGACGAAAAACTGTTTTTT.